The rows below give T cell receptor beta chains drawn from one sample of a study of blood T cells in healthy people across ages. TCRdb reprocessed the 5' RACE reads via MiXCR and lists one record per CDR3 protein. The sample has fewer than 950,000 distinct CDR3 sequences; 53% are singletons. The sample was blood. The receptors derive from an elderly man in good health. Each CDR3 is given with its conserved first and last residue. Each record gives: V gene, J gene, D gene, CDR3 protein. The D gene is left open where the match is weak.

>TRBV7-2|TRBJ2-6|NA
CASTIISGANVLTF
>TRBV2|TRBJ2-7|TRBD1
CASSVDRNLYEQYF
>TRBV20-1|TRBJ2-7|TRBD1
CSVPTGGEQYF
>TRBV29-1|TRBJ1-4|NA
CSVVGRFSEKLFF
>TRBV5-1|TRBJ1-1|NA
CASSPVHRQMNTEAFF
>TRBV9|TRBJ2-1|NA
CASSVVSSRSNEQFF
>TRBV20-1|TRBJ1-2|NA
CSAGYGYTF
>TRBV11-2|TRBJ1-6|NA
CASSAGSPAYNSPLHF
>TRBV28|TRBJ2-5|NA
CASSPLRTVREETQYF
>TRBV27|TRBJ2-5|TRBD1
CASGLSGGWETQYF
>TRBV18|TRBJ2-1|TRBD2
CASSPPGLAPYNEQFF
>TRBV5-1|TRBJ2-1|TRBD2
CASSFGLAGVTYNEQFF
>TRBV20-1|TRBJ2-7|TRBD1
CSATGTGNCEQYF
>TRBV27|TRBJ2-7|TRBD1
CASSFTGGHEQYF
>TRBV2|TRBJ1-6|NA
CASSEQGLGSPLHF
>TRBV16|TRBJ2-3|NA
CASSPEGGSTDTQYF
>TRBV18|TRBJ1-2|NA
CASSPLGGTAEGYTF
>TRBV27|TRBJ2-1|TRBD2
CASSLLGGSGSYNEQFF
>TRBV6-5|TRBJ2-7|TRBD2
CASTRGGEQYF
>TRBV9|TRBJ2-7|TRBD1
CASSRRGTGGYEQYF
>TRBV6-6|TRBJ1-5|NA
CASSYLRQAGGQPQHF
>TRBV7-2|TRBJ1-2|TRBD1
CASSLSGQGHDGYTF
>TRBV11-2|TRBJ2-3|TRBD1
CASSSTGGKHTDTQYF
>TRBV20-1|TRBJ1-2|NA
CSAPIPGSSGYTF
>TRBV27|TRBJ2-1|TRBD2
CASSSGLAGWGEQFF
>TRBV7-9|TRBJ1-1|TRBD1
CASSPSTGAGTEAFF
>TRBV28|TRBJ2-1|NA
CASSWSRSYNEQFF
>TRBV2|TRBJ2-1|NA
CASSPLGEQFF
>TRBV27|TRBJ1-5|NA
CASSPGQREPQHF
>TRBV9|TRBJ2-1|NA
CASSASLSSYNEQFF
>TRBV27|TRBJ2-7|TRBD2
CASTTSGFSYEQYF
>TRBV12-3/TRBV12-4|TRBJ2-7|NA
CASSLNRDEQYF
>TRBV20-1|TRBJ2-5|TRBD2
CSAGTSGRAYNEQYF
>TRBV6-2/TRBV6-3|TRBJ2-3|NA
CASSSLRRPLPDTQYF
>TRBV5-1|TRBJ1-1|TRBD1
CASSTGQGNTEAFF
>TRBV3-1|TRBJ2-6|TRBD2
CASSQGLARTAGANVLTF
>TRBV12-3/TRBV12-4|TRBJ2-3|TRBD1
CASSLALDRTQYF
>TRBV28|TRBJ1-4|NA
CASSSTSRGSNEKLFF
>TRBV28|TRBJ2-7|NA
CAIPRGGPHLEQYF
>TRBV7-9|TRBJ2-1|TRBD1
CASSLPGRQGPNEQFF
>TRBV20-1|TRBJ2-1|TRBD2
CSASSGTYNEQFF
>TRBV6-6|NA|NA
CASSFSTCEQYF
>TRBV20-1|TRBJ2-1|NA
CSAPTQREDEQFF
>TRBV12-3/TRBV12-4|TRBJ1-6|NA
CASTLRDPNPPLHF
>TRBV6-6|TRBJ1-2|NA
CASSYSGGDGYTF
>TRBV7-9|TRBJ2-1|TRBD1
CARVGTGKNEQFF
>TRBV9|TRBJ2-1|TRBD2
CASSVVSGRGNEQFF
>TRBV3-1|TRBJ2-7|NA
CASSQGSSAYEQYF
>TRBV7-9|TRBJ1-1|NA
CASSLLQGMTEAFF
>TRBV7-4|TRBJ1-5|TRBD1
CASSARDRGLGQPQHF
>TRBV25-1|TRBJ2-6|TRBD1
CASSGRKGAYGNVLTF
>TRBV10-3|TRBJ1-2|NA
CAISVQPNYGYTF
>TRBV20-1|TRBJ2-7|NA
CSASRAYLGTQYF
>TRBV3-1|TRBJ2-1|TRBD2
CASSQRGVGLAVNEQFF
>TRBV28|TRBJ2-1|NA
CASRLSGDQFF